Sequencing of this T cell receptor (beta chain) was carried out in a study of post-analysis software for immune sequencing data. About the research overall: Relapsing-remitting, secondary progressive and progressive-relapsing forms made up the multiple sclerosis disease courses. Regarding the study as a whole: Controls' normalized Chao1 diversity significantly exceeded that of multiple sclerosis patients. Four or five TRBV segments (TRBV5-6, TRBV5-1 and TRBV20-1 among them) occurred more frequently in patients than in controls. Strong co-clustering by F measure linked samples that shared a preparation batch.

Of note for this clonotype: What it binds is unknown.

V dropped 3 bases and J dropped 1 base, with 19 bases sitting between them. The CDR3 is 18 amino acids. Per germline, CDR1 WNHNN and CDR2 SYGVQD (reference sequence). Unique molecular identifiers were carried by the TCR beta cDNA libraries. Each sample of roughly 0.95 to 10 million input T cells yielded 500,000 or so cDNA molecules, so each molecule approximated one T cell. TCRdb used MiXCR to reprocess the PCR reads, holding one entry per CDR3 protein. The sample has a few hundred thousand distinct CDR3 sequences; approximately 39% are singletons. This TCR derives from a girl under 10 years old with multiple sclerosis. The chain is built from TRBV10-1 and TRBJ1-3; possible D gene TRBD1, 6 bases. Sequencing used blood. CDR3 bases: TGCGCCAGCAGTGAATCCCTCCCACAGGGATTGTCTGGAAACACCATATATTTT. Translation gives CASSESLPQGLSGNTIYF.